These T cell receptor beta chains were read from a single sample in a study of OX40 agonist ivuxolimab in advanced cancers. The table came from immunoSEQ multiplex PCR; TCRdb's copy has only in-frame clones and leaves some out. The sample lists some 78,000 clones; around nine tenths were seen once. This specimen consisted of CD4+ or CD8+ T cells sorted from blood, obtained in a trial of the OX40 agonist ivuxolimab. All receptors derive from an adult with an advanced solid tumor such as melanoma, head and neck, liver or kidney cancer. CDR3s include the opening cysteine and the closing phenylalanine or tryptophan. D genes are given only for firm matches. Only some rows state a clone size, as once, few, many or a class for expanded clones.

cdr3_aa cdr3_nt j_call d_call clone_size v_call cdr3_length
CSVAGSRGETQYF TGCAGCGTTGCCGGGTCCCGAGGGGAGACCCAGTACTTC TRBJ2-5 NA NA TRBV29-1 13
CASSSTGITGELFF TGTGCCAGCTCAAGCACAGGGATAACCGGGGAGCTGTTTTTT TRBJ2-2 NA NA TRBV18 14
CARSLIRRVWGNTIYF TGTGCCAGAAGCTTAATCAGGCGGGTGTGGGGAAACACCATATATTTT TRBJ1-3 NA NA TRBV7-5 16
CASSLAYSTSAMKYF TGTGCCAGCAGCTTAGCGTACTCGACGTCAGCGATGAAGTACTTC TRBJ2-7 NA few TRBV7-9 15
CASTPEGYEQFF TGTGCCAGCACCCCTGAAGGGTATGAGCAGTTCTTC TRBJ2-1 NA once TRBV2 12
CASSVRGRGSGNTIYF TGTGCCAGCAGTGTTCGGGGCAGGGGGTCCGGAAACACCATATATTTT TRBJ1-3 TRBD1 NA TRBV2 16
CASSPRWQRNHGYTF TGTGCCAGTAGTCCCCGGTGGCAGCGTAATCATGGCTACACCTTC TRBJ1-2 NA NA TRBV19 15
CASSPMTVNTGELFF TGTGCCAGCAGTCCAATGACAGTAAACACCGGGGAGCTGTTTTTT TRBJ2-2 NA NA TRBV6-1 15
CASSSSLTPGNTGELFF TGTGCTAGCAGCTCCTCTTTGACACCGGGCAACACCGGGGAGCTGTTTTTT TRBJ2-2 NA once TRBV7-7 17
CSVIGQGVVTEAFF TGCAGCGTTATCGGACAGGGGGTTGTCACTGAAGCTTTCTTT TRBJ1-1 TRBD1 NA TRBV29-1 14